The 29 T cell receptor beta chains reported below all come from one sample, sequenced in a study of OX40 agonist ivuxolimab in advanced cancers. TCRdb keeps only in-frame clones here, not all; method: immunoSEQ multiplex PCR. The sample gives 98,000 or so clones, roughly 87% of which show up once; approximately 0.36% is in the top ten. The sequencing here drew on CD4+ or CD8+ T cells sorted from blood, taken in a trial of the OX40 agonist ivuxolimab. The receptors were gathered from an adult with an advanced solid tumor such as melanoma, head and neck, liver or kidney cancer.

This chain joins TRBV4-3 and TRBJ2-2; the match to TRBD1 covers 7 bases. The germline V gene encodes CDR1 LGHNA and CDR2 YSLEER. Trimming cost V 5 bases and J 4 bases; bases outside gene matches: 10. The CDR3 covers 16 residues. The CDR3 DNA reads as TGCGCCAGCAGCTCCCCTTTGGGACAGCCCACCGGGGAGCTGTTTTTT. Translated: CASSSPLGQPTGELFF.

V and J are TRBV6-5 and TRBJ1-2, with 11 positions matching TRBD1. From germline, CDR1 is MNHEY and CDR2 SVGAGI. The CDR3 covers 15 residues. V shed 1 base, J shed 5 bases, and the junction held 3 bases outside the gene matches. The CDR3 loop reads CASSYWTGGAYGYTF. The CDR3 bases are TGTGCCAGCAGTTACTGGACAGGGGGCGCTTATGGCTACACCTTC.

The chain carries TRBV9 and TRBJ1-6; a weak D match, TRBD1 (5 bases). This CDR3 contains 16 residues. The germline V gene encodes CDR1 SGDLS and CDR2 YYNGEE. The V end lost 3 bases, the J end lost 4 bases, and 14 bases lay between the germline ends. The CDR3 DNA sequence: TGTGCCAGCAGCGCGGACCCCACAGGTTATAATTCACCCCTCCACTTT. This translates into CASSADPTGYNSPLHF.

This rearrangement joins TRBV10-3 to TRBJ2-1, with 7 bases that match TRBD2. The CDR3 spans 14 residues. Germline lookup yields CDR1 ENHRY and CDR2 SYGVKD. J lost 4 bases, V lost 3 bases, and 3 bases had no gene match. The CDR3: CAISEQREYNEQFF. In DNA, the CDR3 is TGTGCCATCAGTGAACAGCGGGAATACAATGAGCAGTTCTTC.

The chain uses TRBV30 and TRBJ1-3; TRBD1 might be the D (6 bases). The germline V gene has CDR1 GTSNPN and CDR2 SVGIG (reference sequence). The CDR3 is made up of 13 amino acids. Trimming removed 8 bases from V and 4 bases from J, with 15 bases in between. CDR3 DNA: TGTGCCCACGAGCAGGGGAAGGGAAACACCATATATTTT. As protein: CAHEQGKGNTIYF.

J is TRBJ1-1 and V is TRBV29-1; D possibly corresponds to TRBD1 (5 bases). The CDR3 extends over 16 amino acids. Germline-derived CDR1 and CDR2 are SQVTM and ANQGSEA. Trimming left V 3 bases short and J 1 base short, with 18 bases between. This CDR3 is CSVEKGRGRGNTEAFF. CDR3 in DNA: TGCAGCGTTGAGAAGGGACGAGGGCGGGGGAACACTGAAGCTTTCTTT.

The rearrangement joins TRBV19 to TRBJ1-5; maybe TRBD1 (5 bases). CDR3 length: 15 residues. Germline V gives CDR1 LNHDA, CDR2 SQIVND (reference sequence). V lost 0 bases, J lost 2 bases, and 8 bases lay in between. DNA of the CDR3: TGTGCCAGTAGTATAGAAGGGGTTGGCAATCAGCCCCAGCATTTT. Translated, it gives CASSIEGVGNQPQHF.

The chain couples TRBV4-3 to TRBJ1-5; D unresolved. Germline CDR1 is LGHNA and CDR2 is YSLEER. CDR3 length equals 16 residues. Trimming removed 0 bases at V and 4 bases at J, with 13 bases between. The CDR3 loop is CASSQDIGRRNQPQHF. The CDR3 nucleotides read TGCGCCAGCAGCCAAGATATCGGGCGGAGGAATCAGCCCCAGCATTTT.

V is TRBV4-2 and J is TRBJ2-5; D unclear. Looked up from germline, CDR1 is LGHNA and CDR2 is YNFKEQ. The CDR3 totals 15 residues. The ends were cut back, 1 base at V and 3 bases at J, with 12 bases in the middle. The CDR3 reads CASSQAHLGEETQYF. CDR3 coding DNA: TGTGCCAGCAGCCAAGCCCATCTAGGAGAAGAGACCCAGTACTTC.

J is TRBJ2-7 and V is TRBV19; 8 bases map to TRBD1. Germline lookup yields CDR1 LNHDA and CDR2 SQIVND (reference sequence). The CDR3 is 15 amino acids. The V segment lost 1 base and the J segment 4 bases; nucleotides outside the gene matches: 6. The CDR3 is CASSIGGQAIYEQYF. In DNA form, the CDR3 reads TGTGCCAGTAGTATAGGGGGACAGGCGATATACGAGCAGTACTTC.

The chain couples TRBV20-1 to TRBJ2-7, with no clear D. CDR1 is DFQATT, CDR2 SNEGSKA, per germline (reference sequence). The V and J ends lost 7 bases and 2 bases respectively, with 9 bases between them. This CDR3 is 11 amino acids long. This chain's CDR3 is CSGVSTYEQYF. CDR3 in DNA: TGCAGTGGCGTTTCGACCTACGAGCAGTACTTC.

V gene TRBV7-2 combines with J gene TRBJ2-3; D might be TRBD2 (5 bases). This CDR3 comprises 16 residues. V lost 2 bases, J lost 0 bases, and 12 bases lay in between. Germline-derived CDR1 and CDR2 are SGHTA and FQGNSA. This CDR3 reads CASSLSGNPSTDTQYF. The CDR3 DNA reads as TGTGCCAGCAGCTTAAGCGGCAACCCTAGCACAGATACGCAGTATTTT.

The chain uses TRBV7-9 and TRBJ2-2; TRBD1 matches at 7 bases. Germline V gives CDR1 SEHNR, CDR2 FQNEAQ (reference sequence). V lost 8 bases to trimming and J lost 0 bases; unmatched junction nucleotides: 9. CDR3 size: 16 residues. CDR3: CASGSRTGSNTGELFF. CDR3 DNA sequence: TGTGCCAGCGGTTCCCGGACAGGATCGAACACCGGGGAGCTGTTTTTT. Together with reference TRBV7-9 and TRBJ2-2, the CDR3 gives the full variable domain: DTGVSQNPRHKITKRGQNVTFRCDPISEHNRLYWYRQTLGQGPEFLTYFQNEAQLEKSRLLSDRFSAERPKGSFSTLEIQRTEQGDSAMYLCASGSRTGSNTGELFFGEGSRLTVL.

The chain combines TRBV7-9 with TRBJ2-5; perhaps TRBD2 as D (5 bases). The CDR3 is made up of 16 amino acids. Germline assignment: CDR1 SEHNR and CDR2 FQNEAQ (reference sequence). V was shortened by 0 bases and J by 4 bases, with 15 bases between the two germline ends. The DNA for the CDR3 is TGTGCCAGCAGCTTAGCGCCTACTAGGACCTCAGAGACCCAGTACTTC. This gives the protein CASSLAPTRTSETQYF. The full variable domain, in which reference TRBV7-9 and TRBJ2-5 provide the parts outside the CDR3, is DTGVSQNPRHKITKRGQNVTFRCDPISEHNRLYWYRQTLGQGPEFLTYFQNEAQLEKSRLLSDRFSAERPKGSFSTLEIQRTEQGDSAMYLCASSLAPTRTSETQYFGPGTRLLVL.

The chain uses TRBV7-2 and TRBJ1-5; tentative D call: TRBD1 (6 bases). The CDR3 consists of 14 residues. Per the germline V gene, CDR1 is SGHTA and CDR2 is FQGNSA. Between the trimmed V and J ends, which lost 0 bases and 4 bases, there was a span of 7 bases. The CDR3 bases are TGTGCCAGCAGCTTAGCACAGGGAAATCAGCCCCAGCATTTT. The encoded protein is CASSLAQGNQPQHF. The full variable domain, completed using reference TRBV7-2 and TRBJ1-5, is GAGVSQSPSNKVTEKGKDVELRCDPISGHTALYWYRQSLGQGLEFLIYFQGNSAPDKSGLPSDRFSAERTGGSVSTLTIQRTQQEDSAVYLCASSLAQGNQPQHFGDGTRLSIL.

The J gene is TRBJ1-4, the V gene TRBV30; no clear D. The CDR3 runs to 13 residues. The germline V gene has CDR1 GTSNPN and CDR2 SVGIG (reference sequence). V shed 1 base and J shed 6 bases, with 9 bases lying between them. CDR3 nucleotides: TGTGCCTGGAGTGGGAGTACCTATGAAAAACTGTTTTTT. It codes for CAWSGSTYEKLFF.

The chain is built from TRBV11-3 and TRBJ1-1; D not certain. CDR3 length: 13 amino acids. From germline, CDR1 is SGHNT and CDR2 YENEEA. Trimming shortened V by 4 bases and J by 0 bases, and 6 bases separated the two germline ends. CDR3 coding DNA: TGTGCCAGCAGCTCGAGAATGAACACTGAAGCTTTCTTT. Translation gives CASSSRMNTEAFF.

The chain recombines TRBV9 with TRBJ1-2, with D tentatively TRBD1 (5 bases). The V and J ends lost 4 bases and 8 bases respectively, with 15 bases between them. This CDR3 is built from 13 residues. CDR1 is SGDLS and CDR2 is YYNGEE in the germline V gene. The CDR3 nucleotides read TGTGCCAGCAGCCCCCTGGGGCGCGACGGCTACACCTTC. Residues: CASSPLGRDGYTF.

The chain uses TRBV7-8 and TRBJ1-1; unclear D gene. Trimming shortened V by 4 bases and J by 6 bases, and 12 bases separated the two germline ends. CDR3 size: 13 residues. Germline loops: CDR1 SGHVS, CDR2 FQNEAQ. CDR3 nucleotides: TGTGCCAGCAGCTCCCGCCGGGTCGCTGAAGCTTTCTTT. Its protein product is CASSSRRVAEAFF.

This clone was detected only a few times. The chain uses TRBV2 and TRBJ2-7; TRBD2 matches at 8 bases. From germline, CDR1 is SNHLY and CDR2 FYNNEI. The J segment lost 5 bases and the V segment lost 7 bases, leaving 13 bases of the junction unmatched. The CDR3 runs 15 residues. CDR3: CASNTLAGRVHEQYF. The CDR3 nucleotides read TGTGCCAGCAACACATTAGCGGGAAGGGTCCACGAGCAGTACTTC.

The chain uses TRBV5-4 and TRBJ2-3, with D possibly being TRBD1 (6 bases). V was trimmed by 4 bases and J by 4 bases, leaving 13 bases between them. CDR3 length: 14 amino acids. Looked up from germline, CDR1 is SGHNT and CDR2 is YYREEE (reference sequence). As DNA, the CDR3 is TGTGCCAGCAGCCCCGGACAGCTACCAGATACGCAGTATTTT. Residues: CASSPGQLPDTQYF.

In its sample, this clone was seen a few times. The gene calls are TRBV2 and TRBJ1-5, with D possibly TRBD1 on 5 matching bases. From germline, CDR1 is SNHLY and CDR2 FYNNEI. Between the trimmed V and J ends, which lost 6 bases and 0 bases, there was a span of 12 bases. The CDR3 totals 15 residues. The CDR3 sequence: CASRRGDNSNQPQHF. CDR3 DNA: TGTGCCAGCAGAAGAGGGGATAATAGCAATCAGCCCCAGCATTTT.

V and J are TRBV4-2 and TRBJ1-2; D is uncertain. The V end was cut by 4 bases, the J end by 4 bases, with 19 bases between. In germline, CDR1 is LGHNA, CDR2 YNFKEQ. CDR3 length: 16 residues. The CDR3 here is CASSRNIREISYGYTF. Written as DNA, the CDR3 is TGTGCCAGCAGCCGCAATATTAGGGAGATTAGCTATGGCTACACCTTC.

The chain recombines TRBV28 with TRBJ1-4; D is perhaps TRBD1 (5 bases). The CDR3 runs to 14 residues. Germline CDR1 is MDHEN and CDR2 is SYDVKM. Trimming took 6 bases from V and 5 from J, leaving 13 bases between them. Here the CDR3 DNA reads TGTGCCAGCAGCGGTCGGGACTTAAATGAAAAACTGTTTTTT. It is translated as CASSGRDLNEKLFF.

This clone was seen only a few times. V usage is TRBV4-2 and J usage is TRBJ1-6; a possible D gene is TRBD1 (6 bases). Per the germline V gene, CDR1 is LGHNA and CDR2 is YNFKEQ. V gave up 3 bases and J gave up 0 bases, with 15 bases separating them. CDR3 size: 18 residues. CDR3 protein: CASSHARDTSSYNSPLHF. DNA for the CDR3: TGTGCCAGCAGCCATGCCAGGGACACTAGCTCCTATAATTCACCCCTCCACTTT.

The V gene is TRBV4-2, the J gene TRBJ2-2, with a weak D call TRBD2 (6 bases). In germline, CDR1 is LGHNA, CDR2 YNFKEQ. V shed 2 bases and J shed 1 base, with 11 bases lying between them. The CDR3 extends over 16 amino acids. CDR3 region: CASSQSPAGNTGELFF. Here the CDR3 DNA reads TGTGCCAGCAGCCAAAGTCCAGCGGGGAACACCGGGGAGCTGTTTTTT.

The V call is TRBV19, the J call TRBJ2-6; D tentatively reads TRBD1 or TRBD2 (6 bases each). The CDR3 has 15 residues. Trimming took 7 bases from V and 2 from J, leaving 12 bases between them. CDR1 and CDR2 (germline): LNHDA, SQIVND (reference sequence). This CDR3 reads CASNRGEAGANVLTF. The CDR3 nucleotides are TGTGCCAGTAATAGGGGGGAAGCTGGGGCCAACGTCCTGACTTTC. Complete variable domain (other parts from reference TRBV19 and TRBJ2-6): DGGITQSPKYLFRKEGQNVTLSCEQNLNHDAMYWYRQDPGQGLRLIYYSQIVNDFQKGDIAEGYSVSREKKESFPLTVTSAQKNPTAFYLCASNRGEAGANVLTFGAGSRLTVL.

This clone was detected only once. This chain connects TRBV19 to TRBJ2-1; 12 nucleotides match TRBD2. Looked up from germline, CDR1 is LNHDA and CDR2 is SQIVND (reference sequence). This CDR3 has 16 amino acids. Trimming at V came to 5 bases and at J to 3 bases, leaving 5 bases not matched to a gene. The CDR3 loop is CASSARTSGDYNEQFF. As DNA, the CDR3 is TGTGCCAGTAGTGCCCGGACTAGCGGGGACTACAATGAGCAGTTCTTC.

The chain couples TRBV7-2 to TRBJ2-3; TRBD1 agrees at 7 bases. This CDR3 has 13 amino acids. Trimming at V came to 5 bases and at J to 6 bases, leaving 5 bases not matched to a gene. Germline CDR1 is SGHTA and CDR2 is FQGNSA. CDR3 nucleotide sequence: TGTGCCAGCAGCCCGGGACAGTCGGATACGCAGTATTTT. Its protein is CASSPGQSDTQYF.